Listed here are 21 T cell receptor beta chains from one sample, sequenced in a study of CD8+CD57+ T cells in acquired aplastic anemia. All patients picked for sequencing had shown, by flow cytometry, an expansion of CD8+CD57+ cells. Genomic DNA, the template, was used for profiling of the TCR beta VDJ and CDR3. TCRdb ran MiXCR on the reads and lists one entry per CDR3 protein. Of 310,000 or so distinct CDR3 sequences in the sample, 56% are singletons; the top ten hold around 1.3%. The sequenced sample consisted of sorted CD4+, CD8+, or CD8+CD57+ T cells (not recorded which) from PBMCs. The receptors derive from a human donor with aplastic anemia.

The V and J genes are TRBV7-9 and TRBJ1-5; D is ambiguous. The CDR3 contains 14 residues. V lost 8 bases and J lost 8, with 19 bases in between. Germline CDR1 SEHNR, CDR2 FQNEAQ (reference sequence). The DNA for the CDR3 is TGTGCCAGCGGCCGAACGTGGGCCGGGGAGCCCCAGCATTTT. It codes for CASGRTWAGEPQHF.

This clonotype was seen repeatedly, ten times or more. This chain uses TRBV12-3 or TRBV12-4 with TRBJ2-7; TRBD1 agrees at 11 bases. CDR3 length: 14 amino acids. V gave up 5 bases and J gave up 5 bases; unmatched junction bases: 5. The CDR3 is CASSPRDRGNEQYF. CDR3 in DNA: TGTGCCAGCAGTCCCCGGGACAGGGGGAACGAGCAGTACTTC.

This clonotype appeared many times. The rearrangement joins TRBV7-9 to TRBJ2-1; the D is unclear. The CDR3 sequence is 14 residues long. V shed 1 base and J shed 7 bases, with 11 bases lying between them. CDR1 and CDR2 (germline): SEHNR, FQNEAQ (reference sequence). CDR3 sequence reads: CASSLVLAENEQFF. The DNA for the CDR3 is TGTGCCAGCAGCTTAGTTTTGGCGGAGAATGAGCAGTTCTTC.

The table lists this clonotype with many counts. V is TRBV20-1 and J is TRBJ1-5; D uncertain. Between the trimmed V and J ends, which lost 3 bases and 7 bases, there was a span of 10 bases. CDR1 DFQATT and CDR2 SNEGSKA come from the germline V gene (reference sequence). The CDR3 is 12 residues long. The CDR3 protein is CSASALDQPQHF. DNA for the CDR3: TGCAGTGCTAGTGCATTGGACCAGCCCCAGCATTTT.

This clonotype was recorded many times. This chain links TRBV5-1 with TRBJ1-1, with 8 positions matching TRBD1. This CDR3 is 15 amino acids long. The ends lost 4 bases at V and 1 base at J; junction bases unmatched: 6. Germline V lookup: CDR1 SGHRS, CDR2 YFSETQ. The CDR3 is CASSERQGRNTEAFF. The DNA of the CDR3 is TGCGCCAGCAGCGAAAGACAGGGGCGGAACACTGAAGCTTTCTTT.

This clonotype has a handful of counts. The CDR3 DNA sequence: TGTGCCAGTAGGAAGGACACGAACACTGAAGCTTTCTTT. Its translation: CASRKDTNTEAFF. The V call is TRBV19, the J call TRBJ1-1, with a possible D match to TRBD1 (5 bases). CDR1 and CDR2 from the germline V gene are LNHDA and SQIVND (reference sequence). The CDR3 consists of 13 residues. Deletions cut 6 bases from V and 1 base from J, with 9 bases between.

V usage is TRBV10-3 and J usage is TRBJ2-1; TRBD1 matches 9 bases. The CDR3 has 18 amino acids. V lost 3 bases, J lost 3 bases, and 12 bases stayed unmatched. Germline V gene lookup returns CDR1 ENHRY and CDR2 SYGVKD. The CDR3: CAISDPGQGILHYNEQFF. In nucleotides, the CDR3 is TGTGCCATCAGTGATCCGGGACAGGGCATCCTTCACTACAATGAGCAGTTCTTC.

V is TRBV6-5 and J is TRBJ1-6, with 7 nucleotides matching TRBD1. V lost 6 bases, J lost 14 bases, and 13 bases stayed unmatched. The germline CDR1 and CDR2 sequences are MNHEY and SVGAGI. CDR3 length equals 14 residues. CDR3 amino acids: CASRQDRSSATLHF. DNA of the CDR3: TGTGCCAGCAGGCAGGACAGGTCATCTGCAACCCTCCACTTT.

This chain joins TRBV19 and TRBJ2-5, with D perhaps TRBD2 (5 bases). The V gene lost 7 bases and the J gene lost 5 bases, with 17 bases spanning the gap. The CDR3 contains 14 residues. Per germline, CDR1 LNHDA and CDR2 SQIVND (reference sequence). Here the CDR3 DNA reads TGTGCCAGTATGCGGGTCGGAGGTGGGGAGACCCAGTACTTC. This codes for CASMRVGGGETQYF. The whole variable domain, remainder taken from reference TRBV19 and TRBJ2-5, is DGGITQSPKYLFRKEGQNVTLSCEQNLNHDAMYWYRQDPGQGLRLIYYSQIVNDFQKGDIAEGYSVSREKKESFPLTVTSAQKNPTAFYLCASMRVGGGETQYFGPGTRLLVL.

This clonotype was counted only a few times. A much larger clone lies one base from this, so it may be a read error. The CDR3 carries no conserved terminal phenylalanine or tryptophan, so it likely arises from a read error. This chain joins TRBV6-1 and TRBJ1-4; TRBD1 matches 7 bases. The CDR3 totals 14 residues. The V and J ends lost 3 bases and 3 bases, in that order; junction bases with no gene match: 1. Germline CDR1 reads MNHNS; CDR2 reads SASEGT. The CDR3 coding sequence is TGTGCCAGCAGTGACGGGACAGCTAATGAAAAACTGTTTTAT. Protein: CASSDGTANEKLFY.

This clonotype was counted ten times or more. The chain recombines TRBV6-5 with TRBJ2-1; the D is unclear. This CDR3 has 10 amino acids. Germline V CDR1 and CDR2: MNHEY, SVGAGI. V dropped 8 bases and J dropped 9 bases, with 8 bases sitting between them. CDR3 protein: CASGKIEQFF. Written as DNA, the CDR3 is TGTGCCAGCGGAAAAATTGAGCAGTTCTTC.

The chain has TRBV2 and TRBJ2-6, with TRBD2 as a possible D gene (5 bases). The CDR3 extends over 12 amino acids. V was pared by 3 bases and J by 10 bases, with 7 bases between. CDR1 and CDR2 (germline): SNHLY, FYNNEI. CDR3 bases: TGTGCCAGCAGTGAGAGGGTTAACGTCCTGACTTTC. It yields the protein CASSERVNVLTF. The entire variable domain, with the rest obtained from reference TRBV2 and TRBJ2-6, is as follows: EPEVTQTPSHQVTQMGQEVILRCVPISNHLYFYWYRQILGQKVEFLVSFYNNEISEKSEIFDDQFSVERPDGSNFTLKIRSTKLEDSAMYFCASSERVNVLTFGAGSRLTVL.

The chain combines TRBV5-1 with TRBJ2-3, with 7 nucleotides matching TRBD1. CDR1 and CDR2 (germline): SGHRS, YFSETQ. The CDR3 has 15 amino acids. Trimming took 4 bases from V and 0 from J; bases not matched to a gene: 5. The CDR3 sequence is CASSPGQTSTDTQYF. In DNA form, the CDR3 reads TGCGCCAGCAGCCCGGGACAGACTAGCACAGATACGCAGTATTTT.

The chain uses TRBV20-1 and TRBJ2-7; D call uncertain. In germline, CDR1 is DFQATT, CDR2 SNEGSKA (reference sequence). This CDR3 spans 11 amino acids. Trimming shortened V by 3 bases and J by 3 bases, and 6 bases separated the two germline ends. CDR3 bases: TGCAGTGCTAGCCCAGGCTACGAGCAGTACTTC. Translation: CSASPGYEQYF.

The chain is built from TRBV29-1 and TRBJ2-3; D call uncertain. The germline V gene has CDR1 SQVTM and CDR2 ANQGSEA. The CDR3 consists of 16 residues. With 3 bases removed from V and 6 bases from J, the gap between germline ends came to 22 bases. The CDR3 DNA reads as TGCAGCGTTGAGTCCCGCACACGGGTTTTCGGGGATACGCAGTATTTT. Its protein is CSVESRTRVFGDTQYF.

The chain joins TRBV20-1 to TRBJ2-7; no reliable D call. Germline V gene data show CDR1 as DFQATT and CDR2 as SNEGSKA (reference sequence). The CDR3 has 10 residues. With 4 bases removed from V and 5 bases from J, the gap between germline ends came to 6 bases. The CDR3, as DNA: TGCAGTGCTATGGGAAACGAGCAGTACTTC. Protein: CSAMGNEQYF.

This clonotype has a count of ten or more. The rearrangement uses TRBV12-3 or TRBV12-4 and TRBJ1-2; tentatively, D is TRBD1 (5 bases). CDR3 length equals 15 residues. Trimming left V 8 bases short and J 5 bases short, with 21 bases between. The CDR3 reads CASGGQAGEGYGYTF. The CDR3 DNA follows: TGTGCCAGCGGGGGTCAGGCAGGAGAGGGTTATGGCTACACCTTC.

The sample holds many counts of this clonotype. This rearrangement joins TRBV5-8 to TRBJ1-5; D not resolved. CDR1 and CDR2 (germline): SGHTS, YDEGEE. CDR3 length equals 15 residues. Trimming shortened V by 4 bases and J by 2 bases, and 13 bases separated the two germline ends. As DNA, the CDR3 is TGTGCCAGCAGCCTCCGGACCGCCCGCAATCAGCCCCAGCATTTT. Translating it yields CASSLRTARNQPQHF.

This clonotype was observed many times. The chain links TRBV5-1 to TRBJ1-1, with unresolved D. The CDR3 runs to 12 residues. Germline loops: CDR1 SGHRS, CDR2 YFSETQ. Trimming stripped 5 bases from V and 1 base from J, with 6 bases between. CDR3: CASRSSNTEAFF. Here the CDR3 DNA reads TGCGCCAGCAGAAGCTCGAACACTGAAGCTTTCTTT.

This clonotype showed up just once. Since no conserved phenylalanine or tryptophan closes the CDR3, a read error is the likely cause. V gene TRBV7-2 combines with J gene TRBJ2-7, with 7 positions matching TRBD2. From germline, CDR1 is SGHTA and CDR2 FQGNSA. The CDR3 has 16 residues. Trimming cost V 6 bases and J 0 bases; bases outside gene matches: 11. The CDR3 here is CASRDPARTSSYEQYL. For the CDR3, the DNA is TGTGCCAGCAGGGACCCGGCGAGGACTAGCTCCTACGAGCAGTACCTC.

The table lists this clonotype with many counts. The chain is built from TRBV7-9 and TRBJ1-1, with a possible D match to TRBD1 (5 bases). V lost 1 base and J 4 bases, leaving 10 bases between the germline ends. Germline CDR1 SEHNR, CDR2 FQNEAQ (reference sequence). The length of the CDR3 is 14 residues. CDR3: CASSLEGIGTEAFF. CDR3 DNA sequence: TGTGCCAGCAGCTTAGAGGGGATAGGCACTGAAGCTTTCTTT. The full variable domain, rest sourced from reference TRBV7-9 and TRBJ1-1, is DTGVSQNPRHKITKRGQNVTFRCDPISEHNRLYWYRQTLGQGPEFLTYFQNEAQLEKSRLLSDRFSAERPKGSFSTLEIQRTEQGDSAMYLCASSLEGIGTEAFFGQGTRLTVV.